This T cell receptor beta chain was recovered during a study of beta chain features in type 1 diabetes. Expressed TCRB transcripts got sequenced, as all isolated RNA was reverse transcribed. Repertoires were generated with immunoSEQ multiplex PCR, while TCRdb's copy carries only in-frame clones and drops some. Of more than 110,000 clones detected, 6.9% appear once; the ten largest clones hold about 1.3%. Trimming at V came to 0 bases and at J to 7 bases, leaving 11 bases not matched to a gene. The CDR3 is 15 amino acids. In germline, CDR1 is GTSNPN, CDR2 SVGIG (reference sequence). This chain links TRBV30 with TRBJ2-7; 8 bases are a match to TRBD2. This clonotype originated in a woman in her 30s in good health. The material sequenced was central memory CD4+ T cells from blood. The CDR3 DNA follows: TGTGCCTGGAGTGTATCACTAGCGGCTTCTTCGGAGCAGTACTTC. As protein: CAWSVSLAASSEQYF. The whole variable domain, filled in from reference TRBV30 and TRBJ2-7, reads SQTIHQWPATLVQPVGSPLSLECTVEGTSNPNLYWYRQAAGRGLQLLFYSVGIGQISSEVPQNLSASRPQDRQFILSSKKLLLSDSGFYLCAWSVSLAASSEQYFGPGTRLTVT.